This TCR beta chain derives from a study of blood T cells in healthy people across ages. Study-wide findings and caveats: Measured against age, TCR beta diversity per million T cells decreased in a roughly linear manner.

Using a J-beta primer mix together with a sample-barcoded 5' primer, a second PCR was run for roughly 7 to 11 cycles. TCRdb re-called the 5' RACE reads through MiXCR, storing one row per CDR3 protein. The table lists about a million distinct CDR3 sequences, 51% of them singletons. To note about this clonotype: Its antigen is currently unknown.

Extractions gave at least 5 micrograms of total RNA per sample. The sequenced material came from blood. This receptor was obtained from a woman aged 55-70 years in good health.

CDR3 DNA sequence: TGTGCCAGTAGTAACACCGGGGGCTCTACGGCCCAGTACTTC. Translated, it gives CASSNTGGSTAQYF. The V call is TRBV19, the J call TRBJ2-5; D possibly uses TRBD1 or TRBD2 (6 bases each). V was pared by 4 bases and J by 9 bases, with 18 bases between. Germline V gene data show CDR1 as LNHDA and CDR2 as SQIVND (reference sequence). The CDR3 spans 14 residues.